Described below is a single T cell receptor beta chain sequence and its context. Its antigen remains undetermined. It has no much larger one-base neighbor in the sample; base qualities were not kept. The V and J ends are trimmed by 0 bases and 5 bases, leaving 8 bases between them. Looking up the germline V gene yields CDR1 SGHVS and CDR2 FNYEAQ. There are 13 amino acids in the CDR3, from cysteine to phenylalanine inclusive. The retained sequence is limited to the CDR3, 39 bases, with the frame set at the first base. Library preparation was by the immunoSEQ multiplex PCR assay. The multiplex PCR relied on a mix of 60 forward primers for TCR Vbeta segments and 13 reverse primers for TCR Jbeta segments. Amplification of the CDR3 region of rearranged TCR beta genes was performed with a multiplex PCR assay on genomic DNA. The Illumina HiSeq System was used to sequence the amplified TCR beta libraries as 87-base-pair reads. The original methods were these. Across the 640 or so repertoires, a later analysis counted tens of millions of unique TCR beta chains, roughly 11 million of which were shared by at least two donors. Raw reads were error-corrected and collapsed into unique sequences by a nearest-neighbor algorithm in which closely related sequences were merged to remove PCR and sequencing errors. Alignment of CDR3 sequences to IMGT reference sequences was used to assign V, D and J gene segments. For a sequence to be retained, a match of at least six nucleotides was required to both a V gene segment and a J gene segment. Rearrangements were called productive when the CDR3 lacked stop codons and stayed in frame with V and J; all others were non-productive. CDR3 was defined according to IMGT convention as the region running from the second conserved V-encoded cysteine to the conserved J-encoded phenylalanine. Sequences without an unambiguous match to a single V gene segment were excluded from the earlier analysis of approximately 560 of the donors. In an earlier analysis of some 590 of the donors, a V segment was called functional when productive rearrangements were above 56.7%, and segregating when the standard deviation between donors exceeded 5%. A statistical classification framework was built for diagnosing cytomegalovirus status from the catalog of TCR beta chain sequences. A later analysis assigned V and J genes by comparing TCR nucleotide sequences with IMGT/GENE-DB human TR gene sequences. A later analysis assigned CDR3 sequences and most-parsimonious VDJ recombination scenarios with the TCRdist pipeline. In a later analysis, each TCR beta chain was defined by its CDR3 amino acid sequence together with its V-gene family, and reads without a unique V-gene family were excluded. In a later analysis, some 600 highly shared, low-generation-probability nucleotide sequences were removed to address suspected cross-contamination and a sequencing artifact. In a later analysis, a clonal expansion index was calculated for each public chain from normalized within-repertoire ranks of inferred template counts. In a later analysis, generation probabilities were computed using a VDJ recombination model fitted to out-of-frame rearrangements, and the results were checked against IGoR. In a later analysis, hypergeometric tests were used to score TCR-TCR, TCR-HLA and TCR-CMV co-occurrence, with a repertoire-size bias correction applied to TCR pairs. A later analysis estimated false discovery rates by permuting HLA or CMV assignments 20 times. In a later analysis, co-occurring TCRs were grouped using DBSCAN, and TCRdist sequence similarity was added for clustering within HLA-allele-positive subsets. Repertoires with fewer than 30,000 or more than 120,000 public chains were left out of co-occurrence clustering, as were five repertoires with anomalous nucleotide sharing. TCRdb's version of the immuneACCESS table is confined to in-frame rearrangements and falls short of the full clone set. An unresolved V gene accounts for under half of the shortfall where checked; the remainder is of unknown origin. Clonal size and the V and J genes are those of that table, whereas D and trimming came from the DNA. A total of about 100,000 clones appear in this sample, approximately 72% of them only once. Of the sample, roughly 7.1% falls within the top ten clones.

The sample belongs to a study of cytomegalovirus exposure and HLA in healthy donors (dated by TCRdb to 2016 to 2017). Looking at the study overall: An earlier analysis of approximately 640 of the donors reported 250 to 300 Gb of sequence data and approximately 110 million unique TCR beta sequences from about 200 million T cells. A later genetic analysis used genome-wide SNP genotypes for about three fifths of the roughly 700 donors, treating that subset as a discovery cohort. Rather than drawing on any new phenotypic data, the later analysis identified candidate immune exposures from TCR beta sequences and the way those sequences occurred across donors. The study aimed to test whether signatures of past pathogen exposure could be identified by cataloging public T cell receptors. On average, around 240,000 unique TCR beta nucleotide sequences were sequenced per donor among roughly 430 genotyped donors of the cohort, with 15% to 20% of those sequences being non-productive. Because of strong linkage in the cohort, roughly five DR-DQ haplotypes were treated as single units for association and clustering. Donor age, sex, ethnicity and CMV serostatus were compiled alongside the repertoire data. Along with the roughly 670-subject first cohort, a separate validation cohort of over a hundred different subjects was used. All discovery cohort repertoires had been generated using a single sequencing platform. The genetic ancestry cluster associated with self-reported Caucasian donors included 81% of the roughly 410 genotyped donors. To decide whether each TCR beta V gene segment behaved as functional or pseudogenic, an earlier analysis of some 600 of the donors relied on high-throughput TCR beta sequencing. An early release that covered fewer than 750 HLA-typed donors contained around 300 gigabases of sequencing data and tens of millions of unique TCR sequences. HLA typing included class I and class II loci at four-digit resolution. The study combined high-throughput TCR immunosequencing, statistical association of individual TCRs with disease status, and machine learning to predict cytomegalovirus infection status. In a later analysis, previously published TCR beta repertoires from 666 donors were re-analyzed and high-resolution HLA genotyping was added so that TCR occurrence patterns could be studied. The number of typed donors differed by locus: about 620-640 for A, B, C, DRB1 and DQB1; 522 for DQA1; approximately 600 for DPA1; and about 470 for DPB1. The T cell repertoires of under 700 subjects were profiled by immunosequencing and related to cytomegalovirus serostatus. Study-wide conclusions, independent of this receptor: According to the authors, the approach could potentially be generalized to other disease states and immunological phenotypes. An association between a missense DCLRE1C variant and V-gene and J-gene trimming of TCR beta chains was found in a later genetic analysis and replicated in an independent cohort. Roughly uniform sequencing depth across donors was assumed in presence/absence analyses, although this assumption may not hold. In vitro tests confirmed that a few of the cytomegalovirus-associated TCR beta chains recognize cytomegalovirus antigens. According to a later genetic analysis, donors in an Asian-associated ancestry cluster had fewer N-insertions in productive TCRs than the roughly 700-donor mean. The 87-base-pair reads could not distinguish some IMGT-functional V segments, including TRBV6-2 and TRBV6-3, so those segments were excluded. A later analysis found that TCR association rates varied across HLA loci, with DRB1 alleles showing the most associated TCRs and HLA-C alleles the fewest. A further reported finding was that TCR beta sequences accurately predicted the HLA-A and HLA-B alleles for most subjects in the first cohort. In the study, some 180 TCR beta chains were listed as associated with cytomegalovirus. Correlated functional status among segregating V segments might be attributable to linkage disequilibrium, but an unknown experimental factor could not be ruled out. While some public TCRs were present in many individuals, most TCR sequences turned up only very rarely across donors. The cohort was sequenced for TCR beta chains only, and without alpha or paired-chain data the features that could be detected were limited. When HLA alleles, especially DR and DQ, strongly co-occurred, attributing TCR associations to individual alleles was difficult. Because counts were too low, about 18 rarely observed V segments, including chromosome 9 orphons, were excluded from the earlier analysis of 587 of the donors. In a later analysis, HLA-associated TCR beta chains showed more clonal expansion and lower generation probabilities than non-associated chains that were equally common. Broadly in line with IMGT annotations, most TCR beta V segments showed up in productive rearrangements about 87% or about 30% of the time in an earlier analysis of some 590 of the donors. For the cohort, immune exposure information was limited to CMV serostatus. A later analysis found that most CMV-associated TCR beta chains appeared HLA-restricted, with HLA associations seemingly driven largely by CMV exposure. The classifier was reported to diagnose cytomegalovirus status with high specificity and sensitivity in both the original and validation cohorts. Because HLA typing was unavailable for some donors at each locus, only the typed subset was used in association tests. Specific HLA alleles were associated with roughly 16,000 TCR beta sequences at a false discovery rate of 0.05 in a later analysis. A cluster of highly shared sequence variants was judged likely to represent a technical artifact of the sequencing pipeline. In a later analysis, several top co-occurrence clusters were reported to appear linked to parvovirus B19, influenza, CMV and Epstein-Barr virus.

The cohort consisted of 600 to 750 healthy bone marrow donors. At the time of sampling, every cohort member was nominally healthy, though immune exposures that went unrecorded were likely present. The donor was CMV seropositive and belonged to the group of about 290 seropositive cohort members. A peripheral blood sample was collected from each donor, and TCR beta sequencing was performed on peripheral blood mononuclear cells. The Qiagen DNeasy Blood Extraction Kit was used to extract genomic DNA from the blood cell samples. The chain employs TRBV7-6 and TRBJ2-7; the D gene is perhaps TRBD2, from 5 matching bases. The sample taken for sequencing was PBMCs. The sequence came from a man aged 40-49 years in good health and CMV-seropositive. The CDR3 is CASSLAYGDEQYF. The nucleotides are TGTGCCAGCAGCTTAGCGTACGGGGACGAGCAGTACTTC.